The 14 T cell receptor beta chains in this list originate from one sample, sequenced in a study of Graves' ophthalmopathy and Graves' hyperthyroidism. RNA transcripts yielded amplified TCR beta CDR3 regions. A first-round RT-PCR used HTBI primers, followed by a second-round multiplex PCR. TCRdb re-called the multiplex PCR reads through MiXCR, storing one row per CDR3 protein. The table shows 740,000 or so distinct CDR3 sequences, with roughly two fifths occurring only once. The sample comprised peripheral blood. The receptors shown here come from an adult man with Graves' ophthalmopathy.

The CDR3 bases are TGCAGTGCGGGGGGGACTAGCGGGATAGGCGGCTACGAGCAGTACTTC. Protein sequence: CSAGGTSGIGGYEQYF. J is TRBJ2-7 and V is TRBV20-1, with 13 bases that match TRBD2. The CDR3 is made up of 16 amino acids. Germline-derived CDR1 and CDR2 are DFQATT and SNEGSKA (reference sequence). V lost 6 bases to trimming and J lost 3 bases; unmatched junction nucleotides: 11.

To note about this clonotype: A much larger clone differs by one base, so this may be a read error. The chain links TRBV25-1 to TRBJ2-7; 9 bases match TRBD1. Unmatched junction bases numbered 8, after V lost 6 bases and J lost 2 bases. The CDR3 extends over 15 amino acids. Germline V gene sequence: CDR1 MGHDK, CDR2 SYGVNS. CDR3 nucleotides: TGTGCCAGCAGCTCTTGGACAGGGGTGACCTACGAGCAGTACTTC. Its translation is CASSSWTGVTYEQYF.

This chain connects TRBV20-1 to TRBJ2-2, with 7 bases that match TRBD1. The germline V gene has CDR1 DFQATT and CDR2 SNEGSKA (reference sequence). CDR3 length: 12 amino acids. J lost 3 bases, V lost 7 bases, and 2 bases had no gene match. DNA of the CDR3: TGCAGTGTACAGGGGCACACCGGGGAGCTGTTTTTT. Residues: CSVQGHTGELFF.

The chain uses TRBV4-2 and TRBJ2-7, with 7 bases lining up with TRBD1. The V gene end was trimmed by 2 bases and the J gene end by 5 bases; junction bases not matched to a gene: 9. Germline assignment: CDR1 LGHNA and CDR2 YNFKEQ. The CDR3 covers 15 residues. CDR3 in amino acids: CASSQQTGSPNEQYF. For the CDR3, the DNA is TGTGCCAGCAGCCAACAGACAGGGAGTCCCAACGAGCAGTACTTC.

This clonotype appeared a few times. One end of the junction does not line up with germline, which may come from a read error. This chain connects TRBV9 to TRBJ2-6; TRBD1 aligns across 8 bases. CDR3 size: 20 residues. In germline, CDR1 is SGDLS, CDR2 YYNGEE. CDR3 sequence (DNA): TGTGCCAGCAGCGCGAGAGGATTGGGACAGGTGCCCTCTGGGACCAACGTCCTGACTTTC. It yields the protein CASSARGLGQVPSGTNVLTF.

This clonotype occurred a few times. CDR3 loop: CASSPVDRGTGELFF. The CDR3, as DNA: TGTGCCAGCAGCCCCGTTGACAGGGGCACCGGGGAGCTGTTTTTT. The genes are TRBV12-3 or TRBV12-4 and TRBJ2-2; 8 bases align to TRBD1. The CDR3 is 15 amino acids. J was trimmed by 4 bases and V by 6 bases; bases with no gene match: 7.

This clonotype was observed a handful of times. The chain joins TRBV10-3 to TRBJ2-5; 13 bases are a match to TRBD2. Germline V lookup: CDR1 ENHRY, CDR2 SYGVKD. The CDR3 contains 15 residues. The ends lost 10 bases at V and 0 bases at J; junction bases unmatched: 5. The CDR3, as DNA: TGTGCCAGCAGACTAGCGGGAGGATACCAAGAGACCCAGTACTTC. Residues: CASRLAGGYQETQYF.

The genes are TRBV4-3 and TRBJ2-2, with D perhaps TRBD1 or TRBD2 (7 bases each). The CDR3 runs to 15 residues. The germline CDR1 and CDR2 sequences are LGHNA and YSLEER. Between the trimmed V and J ends, which lost 11 bases and 7 bases, there was a span of 23 bases. The CDR3 region has the DNA TGCGCCGGGAGGGGGACAGTGCGAGGGGACGGGGAGCTGTTTTTT. Translating gives CAGRGTVRGDGELFF.

The V and J genes are TRBV7-9 and TRBJ2-7, with D possibly being TRBD2 (6 bases). This CDR3 contains 15 residues. CDR1 and CDR2 from the germline V gene are SEHNR and FQNEAQ (reference sequence). V was trimmed by 5 bases and J by 7 bases, leaving 21 bases between them. The CDR3 sequence is CASSQERGLSGEQYF. CDR3 coding DNA: TGTGCCAGCAGCCAAGAACGGGGACTTTCGGGAGAGCAGTACTTC.

Comments on this clonotype: The conserved phenylalanine or tryptophan normally closing the CDR3 is absent here, so this likely arose from a read error. The chain employs TRBV25-1 and TRBJ1-1; 8 bases agree with TRBD1. CDR3 length: 14 amino acids. Germline CDR1 reads MGHDK; CDR2 reads SYGVNS. V lost 7 bases, J lost 4 bases, and 8 bases stayed unmatched. The CDR3 nucleotides read TGTGCCAGCACCCAAACAGGGGGGTTCACTGAAGCTTTCTTA. It encodes CASTQTGGFTEAFL.

This clonotype showed up just a few times. The V call is TRBV6-6, the J call TRBJ1-4; tentative D call: TRBD1 (5 bases). CDR1 and CDR2 (germline): MNHNY, SVGAGI (reference sequence). The V end was cut by 5 bases, the J end by 4 bases, with 14 bases between. The CDR3 extends over 15 amino acids. The CDR3 region is CASSAPGRINEKLFF. The DNA for the CDR3 is TGTGCCAGCAGTGCGCCGGGACGGATTAATGAAAAACTGTTTTTT.

This clonotype was seen many times. J is TRBJ1-2 and V is TRBV2; no reliable D call. The V gene lost 2 bases and the J gene lost 1 base, with 8 bases spanning the gap. The CDR3 consists of 14 residues. Germline V gene lookup returns CDR1 SNHLY and CDR2 FYNNEI. Here the CDR3 reads CASSELVNNYGYTF. CDR3 nucleotides: TGTGCCAGCAGTGAACTGGTGAATAACTATGGCTACACCTTC. Together with reference TRBV2 and TRBJ1-2, the CDR3 gives the full variable domain: EPEVTQTPSHQVTQMGQEVILRCVPISNHLYFYWYRQILGQKVEFLVSFYNNEISEKSEIFDDQFSVERPDGSNFTLKIRSTKLEDSAMYFCASSELVNNYGYTFGSGTRLTVV.

This clonotype was counted many times. The gene calls are TRBV9 and TRBJ2-6; D is undetermined. CDR1 is SGDLS, CDR2 YYNGEE, per germline. The CDR3 consists of 14 residues. The V and J ends lost 5 bases and 0 bases respectively, with 6 bases between them. The CDR3 protein is CASSRLSGANVLTF. CDR3 DNA sequence: TGTGCCAGCAGTCGCCTCTCTGGGGCCAACGTCCTGACTTTC.

In its sample, this clonotype was seen many times. This chain links TRBV25-1 with TRBJ1-5; the D gene is possibly TRBD1 (6 bases). Germline CDR1 is MGHDK and CDR2 is SYGVNS. V lost 4 bases and J lost 4, with 17 bases in between. The length of the CDR3 is 16 residues. The CDR3 nucleotides are TGTGCCAGCAGTGGAGGAGGCAGGGGTGATAATCAGCCCCAGCATTTT. Translating gives CASSGGGRGDNQPQHF.